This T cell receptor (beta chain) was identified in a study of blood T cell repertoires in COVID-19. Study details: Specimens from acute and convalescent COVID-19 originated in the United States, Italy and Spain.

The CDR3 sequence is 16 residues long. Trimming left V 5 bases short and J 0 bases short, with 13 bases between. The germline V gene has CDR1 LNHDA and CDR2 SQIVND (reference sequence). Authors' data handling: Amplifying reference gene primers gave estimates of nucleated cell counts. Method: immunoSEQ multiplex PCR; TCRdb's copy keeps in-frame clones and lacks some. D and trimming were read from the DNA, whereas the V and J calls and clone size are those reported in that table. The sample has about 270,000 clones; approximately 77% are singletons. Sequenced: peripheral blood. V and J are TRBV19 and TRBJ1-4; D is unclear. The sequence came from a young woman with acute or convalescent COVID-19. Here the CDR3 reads CASSFPRGATNEKLFF. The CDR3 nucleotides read TGTGCCAGTAGTTTCCCCCGAGGTGCAACTAATGAAAAACTGTTTTTT.